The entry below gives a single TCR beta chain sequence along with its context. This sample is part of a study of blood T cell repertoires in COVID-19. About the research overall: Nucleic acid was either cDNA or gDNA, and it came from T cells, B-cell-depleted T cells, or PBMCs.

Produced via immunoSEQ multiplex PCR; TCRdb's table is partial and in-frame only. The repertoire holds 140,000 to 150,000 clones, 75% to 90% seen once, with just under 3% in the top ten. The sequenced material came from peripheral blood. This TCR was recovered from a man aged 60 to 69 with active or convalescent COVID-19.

This chain's CDR3 is CASSIGGLGTETQYF. In DNA, the CDR3 is TGTGCCAGTAGTATAGGGGGACTAGGAACGGAGACCCAGTACTTC. V gene TRBV19 combines with J gene TRBJ2-5, with 8 nucleotides matching TRBD2. Trimming cost V 1 base and J 5 bases; bases outside gene matches: 6. The CDR3 length is 15 residues. The germline gives CDR1 LNHDA, CDR2 SQIVND (reference sequence).